Below are 2 T cell receptor beta chains sequenced from a single sample in a study of OX40 agonist ivuxolimab in advanced cancers. Sequencing used immunoSEQ multiplex PCR; TCRdb keeps in-frame clones, though not all of them. The table records tens of thousands of clones, approximately 94% of them present only once. The sample consisted of CD4+ or CD8+ T cells sorted from blood, taken in a trial of the OX40 agonist ivuxolimab. These receptors came from an adult with an advanced solid tumor such as melanoma, head and neck, liver or kidney cancer.

This chain connects TRBV5-4 to TRBJ2-1; D not certain. The V end lost 0 bases, the J end lost 10 bases, and 8 bases lay between the germline ends. The CDR3 extends over 12 amino acids. In germline, CDR1 is SGHNT, CDR2 YYREEE (reference sequence). The CDR3 is CASSLVSEEQFF. The CDR3 DNA follows: TGTGCCAGCAGCTTGGTTTCTGAAGAGCAGTTCTTC. Full variable domain (rest looked up from reference TRBV5-4 and TRBJ2-1): ETGVTQSPTHLIKTRGQQVTLRCSSQSGHNTVSWYQQALGQGPQFIFQYYREEENGRGNFPPRFSGLQFPNYSSELNVNALELDDSALYLCASSLVSEEQFFGPGTRLTVL.

The V gene is TRBV6-1, the J gene TRBJ1-1; the D is unclear. The CDR3 consists of 16 residues. With 1 base removed from V and 5 bases from J, the gap between germline ends came to 17 bases. CDR1 MNHNS and CDR2 SASEGT come from the germline V gene. The CDR3 sequence is CASSEEGPRYRTEAFF. The CDR3 DNA follows: TGTGCCAGCAGTGAAGAAGGGCCCCGATATCGAACTGAAGCTTTCTTT.